One and the same sample provided the 24 T cell receptor beta chains below, sequenced in a study of CD8 T cells in ankylosing spondylitis. TCRdb redid the calling of the 5' RACE reads with MiXCR, one entry per CDR3 protein. The sample lists 200,000 to 250,000 distinct CDR3 sequences, under 30% seen once, with 5% to 7.5% in the top ten. Material for sequencing was blood, either unsorted or a sorted T cell fraction (not recorded which). All receptors derive from a male donor with ankylosing spondylitis or in good health (not recorded which).

This clonotype was observed many times. This chain joins TRBV18 and TRBJ1-1; D is unresolved. Germline CDR1 and CDR2: KGHSH and LQKENI. This CDR3 region has 16 residues. V was pared by 2 bases and J by 2 bases, with 15 bases between. CDR3 in amino acids: CASSPSVGGTNTEAFF. CDR3 DNA: TGTGCCAGCTCACCAAGCGTCGGCGGAACTAACACTGAAGCTTTCTTT. The whole variable domain, filled in from reference TRBV18 and TRBJ1-1, reads NAGVMQNPRHLVRRRGQEARLRCSPMKGHSHVYWYRQLPEEGLKFMVYLQKENIIDESGMPKERFSAEFPKEGPSILRIQQVVRGDSAAYFCASSPSVGGTNTEAFFGQGTRLTVV.

This chain connects TRBV4-3 to TRBJ2-4, with a possible D match to TRBD1 (6 bases). The CDR3 contains 15 residues. V gave up 0 bases and J gave up 9 bases, with 15 bases separating them. Germline assignment: CDR1 LGHNA and CDR2 YSLEER. CDR3 in amino acids: CASSQESGAVGIQYF. CDR3 nucleotides: TGCGCCAGCAGCCAAGAGTCAGGGGCGGTGGGCATTCAGTACTTC.

This clonotype was seen ten or more times. The DNA of the CDR3 is TGTGCCAGCAGCTTCTCGGGGGGAGCTAACTATAATTCACCCCTCCACTTT. This codes for CASSFSGGANYNSPLHF. The chain uses TRBV5-6 and TRBJ1-6; D is perhaps TRBD1 (5 bases). CDR1 is SGHDT, CDR2 YYEEEE, per germline. The CDR3 contains 17 residues. The ends were cut back, 2 bases at V and 3 bases at J, with 15 bases in the middle.

The chain combines TRBV20-1 with TRBJ1-5, with 7 bases lining up with TRBD1. CDR3 length: 16 residues. V shed 5 bases and J 0 bases; nucleotides not matched to a gene: 10. CDR1 DFQATT and CDR2 SNEGSKA come from the germline V gene (reference sequence). DNA for the CDR3: TGCAGTGCTTACAGGGGTGGTGTGGGTAGCAATCAGCCCCAGCATTTT. This translates into CSAYRGGVGSNQPQHF.

There are many counts of this clonotype. This chain joins TRBV12-3 or TRBV12-4 and TRBJ2-7, with D hard to call. Trimming shortened V by 5 bases and J by 2 bases, and 19 bases separated the two germline ends. This CDR3 is 16 amino acids long. CDR3 residues: CASSIPSRSLTYEQYF. In DNA form, the CDR3 reads TGTGCCAGCAGTATACCCTCCCGGAGCTTAACCTACGAGCAGTACTTC.

In DNA form, the CDR3 reads TGTGCCAGCAGCTTATCGGCGGGAGGGCCTGTGGGCAATGAGCAGTTCTTC. Translated: CASSLSAGGPVGNEQFF. The J gene is TRBJ2-1, the V gene TRBV11-2; 9 nucleotides line up with TRBD2. CDR1 is SGHAT and CDR2 is FQNNGV in the germline V gene. Unmatched junction bases numbered 11, after V lost 2 bases and J lost 6 bases. The CDR3 covers 17 residues.

The sample holds many counts of this clonotype. This chain uses TRBV5-1 with TRBJ2-3, with TRBD2 matching 9 bases. The CDR3 length is 16 residues. J was trimmed by 2 bases and V by 4 bases; bases with no gene match: 8. From germline, CDR1 is SGHRS and CDR2 YFSETQ. This chain's CDR3 is CASSVVAGVPTDTQYF. The CDR3 DNA follows: TGCGCCAGCAGCGTCGTAGCGGGAGTTCCCACAGATACGCAGTATTTT.

The chain has TRBV2 and TRBJ2-2; 8 bases align to TRBD2. Germline assignment: CDR1 SNHLY and CDR2 FYNNEI. The CDR3 extends over 16 amino acids. V lost 4 bases to trimming and J lost 3 bases; unmatched junction nucleotides: 7. The CDR3 coding sequence is TGTGCCAGCAGTGGTGGTAGCGGGACGGACACCGGGGAGCTGTTTTTT. Its protein product is CASSGGSGTDTGELFF.

Concerning this clonotype itself: Being one base from a much bigger clone, this may be a read error. The gene calls are TRBV15 and TRBJ2-3; tentative D call: TRBD1 (6 bases). Trimming left V 8 bases short and J 4 bases short, with 10 bases between. Germline CDR1 LNHNV, CDR2 YYDKDF (reference sequence). There are 12 residues in the CDR3. The CDR3 loop is CATRQDPDTQYF. CDR3 sequence (DNA): TGTGCCACCCGACAGGACCCAGATACGCAGTATTTT.

This clonotype was detected many times. The chain employs TRBV27 and TRBJ2-1, with a weak D call TRBD2 (5 bases). Between the trimmed V and J ends, which lost 3 bases and 6 bases, there was a span of 9 bases. Germline V lookup: CDR1 MNHEY, CDR2 SMNVEV (reference sequence). The CDR3 covers 13 residues. The CDR3 region is CASSFYRGNEQFF. In nucleotides, the CDR3 is TGTGCCAGCAGTTTTTATCGGGGCAATGAGCAGTTCTTC.

This sequence joins TRBV5-1 and TRBJ1-5; TRBD1 matches 7 bases. The CDR3 runs 14 residues. Germline CDR1 and CDR2: SGHRS and YFSETQ. Trimming cost V 5 bases and J 2 bases; bases outside gene matches: 4. CDR3 DNA sequence: TGCGCCAGCAGTACAGGGGACGGCAATCAGCCCCAGCATTTT. Translation: CASSTGDGNQPQHF.

At least ten counts were recorded for this clonotype. DNA of the CDR3: TGTGCCAGCAGTTTGGGGACTATCTCCTACGAGCAGTACTTC. Translated, it gives CASSLGTISYEQYF. V is TRBV12-3 or TRBV12-4 and J is TRBJ2-7; 7 bases fit TRBD2. Unmatched junction bases numbered 2, after V lost 3 bases and J lost 0 bases. This CDR3 is 14 amino acids long.

The gene calls are TRBV27 and TRBJ2-3; D possibly matches TRBD1 or TRBD2 (5 bases each). The V gene's germline CDR1 is MNHEY and CDR2 SMNVEV (reference sequence). V gave up 6 bases and J gave up 6 bases, with 13 bases separating them. The CDR3 is 13 amino acids. The CDR3 nucleotides read TGTGCCAGCAGGTGGGGCGGGTCGGATACGCAGTATTTT. It codes for CASRWGGSDTQYF.

The table lists this clonotype with a few counts. V is TRBV29-1 and J is TRBJ1-4, with 7 bases fitting TRBD1. The CDR3 has 15 amino acids. Germline-derived CDR1 and CDR2 are SQVTM and ANQGSEA. The V and J ends lost 5 bases and 5 bases, in that order; junction bases with no gene match: 11. The CDR3 is CSVTTRDSQNEKLFF. In DNA, the CDR3 is TGCAGCGTTACGACAAGGGACAGTCAAAATGAAAAACTGTTTTTT.

This clonotype was counted at least ten times. The V call is TRBV5-1, the J call TRBJ2-1; D perhaps matches TRBD2 (5 bases). Germline CDR1 is SGHRS and CDR2 is YFSETQ. The CDR3 runs to 15 residues. V lost 4 bases, J lost 4 bases, and 15 bases lay in between. CDR3 in amino acids: CASSPLGGPYNEQFF. As DNA, the CDR3 is TGCGCCAGCAGCCCTTTGGGCGGGCCATACAATGAGCAGTTCTTC.

V is TRBV6-5 and J is TRBJ1-1, with TRBD1 identical over 7 bases. The CDR3 consists of 13 residues. Losses at the gene ends were 2 bases for V and 10 bases for J; bases not matched to a gene: 7. Looked up from germline, CDR1 is MNHEY and CDR2 is SVGAGI. The CDR3 nucleotides are TGTGCCAGCAGTTACGGGAGGGGGCTCGTAGCTTTCTTT. It codes for CASSYGRGLVAFF.

This clonotype was counted between two and nine times. The DNA of the CDR3 is TGCAGTGCTCCCTTAGTTGCGAACACCGGGGAGCTGTTTTTT. Its translation: CSAPLVANTGELFF. The chain has TRBV20-1 and TRBJ2-2; no reliable D call. V was trimmed by 5 bases and J by 0 bases, leaving 10 bases between them. The germline V gene has CDR1 DFQATT and CDR2 SNEGSKA (reference sequence). The CDR3 length is 14 residues.

Many counts were recorded for this clonotype. The chain has TRBV2 and TRBJ2-1, with a weak D call TRBD2 (6 bases). This CDR3 spans 12 amino acids. V gave up 3 bases and J gave up 9 bases, with 9 bases separating them. Looked up from germline, CDR1 is SNHLY and CDR2 is FYNNEI. This CDR3 is CASSEEGSEQFF. As DNA, the CDR3 is TGTGCCAGCAGTGAGGAGGGCAGTGAGCAGTTCTTC. Looking up the rest from reference TRBV2 and TRBJ2-1 gives the full variable domain: EPEVTQTPSHQVTQMGQEVILRCVPISNHLYFYWYRQILGQKVEFLVSFYNNEISEKSEIFDDQFSVERPDGSNFTLKIRSTKLEDSAMYFCASSEEGSEQFFGPGTRLTVL.

This clonotype showed up many times. CDR3 in amino acids: CASSPRGQFSYEQYF. The CDR3 DNA sequence: TGTGCCAGCAGTCCGAGGGGACAGTTCTCCTACGAGCAGTACTTC. The genes are TRBV28 and TRBJ2-7, with 7 nucleotides matching TRBD1. Germline CDR1 and CDR2: MDHEN and SYDVKM. The CDR3 totals 15 residues. J gave up 0 bases and V 5 bases, and 7 bases lay outside the gene matches.

The chain links TRBV6-5 to TRBJ1-6; D is unresolved. The CDR3 has 17 residues. Germline assignment: CDR1 MNHEY and CDR2 SVGAGI. The V and J ends lost 0 bases and 0 bases respectively, with 9 bases between them. In DNA, the CDR3 is TGTGCCAGCAGTTACTCGCTGGGGAGCTCCTATAATTCACCCCTCCACTTT. It translates to CASSYSLGSSYNSPLHF.

This clonotype was recorded many times. J is TRBJ2-3 and V is TRBV29-1; D is unclear. The CDR3 covers 13 residues. Per germline, CDR1 SQVTM and CDR2 ANQGSEA. V lost 3 bases, J lost 3 bases, and 10 bases lay in between. CDR3 sequence: CSVEGRATDTQYF. CDR3 DNA sequence: TGCAGCGTTGAGGGTAGGGCGACAGATACGCAGTATTTT.

This clonotype has ten or more counts. The chain carries TRBV25-1 and TRBJ1-2; the D gene is possibly TRBD1 (5 bases). This CDR3 has 14 amino acids. From germline, CDR1 is MGHDK and CDR2 SYGVNS. Trimming left V 4 bases short and J 6 bases short, with 15 bases between. The CDR3 loop reads CASSVQGFRDGYTF. CDR3 nucleotide sequence: TGTGCCAGCAGTGTGCAGGGATTTCGAGATGGCTACACCTTC.

Ten or more counts support this clonotype. The chain carries TRBV11-2 and TRBJ2-2; 14 bases are a match to TRBD2. The ends lost 5 bases at V and 6 bases at J; junction bases unmatched: 5. This CDR3 has 16 amino acids. Per the germline V gene, CDR1 is SGHAT and CDR2 is FQNNGV. The CDR3 here is CASSARLAGGPGELFF. In DNA form, the CDR3 reads TGTGCCAGCAGCGCTCGACTAGCGGGAGGGCCCGGGGAGCTGTTTTTT.

This clonotype has at least ten counts. CDR3 bases: TGCAGTGTTATTGAGGGACAGGAGCGTTACGACACTGAAGCTTTCTTT. It encodes CSVIEGQERYDTEAFF. The chain combines TRBV20-1 with TRBJ1-1, with TRBD1 matching over 8 bases. V gave up 7 bases and J gave up 3 bases; unmatched junction bases: 16. The CDR3 extends over 16 amino acids. CDR1 and CDR2 (germline): DFQATT, SNEGSKA (reference sequence).